This is a list of T cell receptor beta chains from one sample in a study of early stage breast cancer tumors. TCRdb's copy holds only in-frame clones and misses some; the assay was immunoSEQ multiplex PCR. The sample contains 25,000 to 30,000 clones, 75% to 85% of which appear only once. The material sequenced was blood. These receptors were obtained from a person aged 55-75 years with breast cancer. CDR3s leave out the opening cysteine and the closing phenylalanine or tryptophan.

TRBJ1-1	TRBV5-1	ASSFQLTGNTEAF
TRBJ1-2	TRBV4-3	ASSQGPGTGYGYT
TRBJ2-2	TRBV19	ASSIFRGQGVTGELF
TRBJ2-5	TRBV18	ASSPTGPETQY
TRBJ2-7	TRBV7-9	ASSTQTSGRPYEQY
TRBJ2-7	TRBV28	ASSTGYEQY
TRBJ2-1	TRBV30	AGGGDGRTNEQF
TRBJ2-7	TRBV27	ASSLRQGLYEQY
TRBJ1-2	TRBV13	ASRDRRGHYGYT
TRBJ1-4	TRBV9	ASSPEGQIGSTNEKLF
TRBJ2-7	TRBV11-3	ASSFRDSSYEQY
TRBJ2-7	TRBV28	ASSSSGGDSYEQY
TRBJ2-5	TRBV5-1	ASSLVWGERETQY
TRBJ2-1	TRBV5-6	ASSPRLAGVYNEQF
TRBJ2-7	TRBV6-6	ASSAPGTKYEQY
TRBJ2-7	TRBV27	ASSLFSTYEQY
TRBJ1-3	TRBV6-5	ASSYSDSSGNTIY
TRBJ2-3	TRBV30	AWSGDRSTDTQY
TRBJ2-3	TRBV6-5	ASRAPGVSTDTQY
TRBJ2-1	TRBV21-1	ASSLERESQEF
TRBJ2-1	TRBV29-1	SVGKSGTGDNEQF
TRBJ2-7	TRBV10-1	ASSESGVYEQY
TRBJ2-5	TRBV5-1	ASSLIGLGGVMETQY
TRBJ1-5	TRBV6-1	ASDRAKNQPQH
TRBJ1-1	TRBV5-1	ASSTQQGMNTEAF
TRBJ2-2	TRBV9	ASSVGSSGTGELF
TRBJ2-1	TRBV11-3	ASSFMAGESIMGEQF
TRBJ2-7	TRBV30	AWSRDSNSYEQY
TRBJ2-3	TRBV7-2	ASSSRGLAGSTQY
TRBJ2-3	TRBV7-6	ASSWRDGSTDTQY
TRBJ1-4	TRBV6-1	ASNRQVNEKLF
TRBJ1-1	TRBV30	AWSVGGQAF
TRBJ2-7	TRBV6-5	ASSYSSTAYEQY
TRBJ1-1	TRBV9	ASSAFDRGGTEAF
TRBJ2-7	TRBV5-4	ASSLVDRNFYEQY
TRBJ2-2	TRBV6-1	ASSEATRSWTGELF
TRBJ1-2	TRBV7-8	ASSLGRFNYGYT
TRBJ2-7	TRBV5-1	ASSWDSGSLSYEQY
TRBJ2-2	TRBV15	ATSSGRGLNTGELF
TRBJ2-7	TRBV5-1	ASSLGQGGYEQY
TRBJ2-5	TRBV29-1	SVALTSGARGETQY
TRBJ2-2	TRBV5-4	ASSLDRDTGELF
TRBJ2-1	TRBV11-2	ASSFETGLIFDEQF
TRBJ2-7	TRBV28	ASSLWWEGQYEQY
TRBJ2-3	TRBV6-5	ASSFSPGASRDTQY
TRBJ1-1	TRBV2	ASSDSTGGWNTEAF
TRBJ2-3	TRBV28	ASSLAGGGADTQY
TRBJ1-2	TRBV28	ASSALVGRGGYT
TRBJ1-3	TRBV4-3	ASSQDPGVATIY
TRBJ1-2	TRBV5-6	ASSSGQVYGYT
TRBJ2-1	TRBV19	ASTLGLASSEQF
TRBJ1-2	TRBV29-1	SVLKTEARDGYT
TRBJ2-7	TRBV28	ASKGQGNYEQY
TRBJ1-2	TRBV5-4	ASSLAGGGPYGYT
TRBJ1-3	TRBV6-1	ASREGGLGNTIY